This passage covers 26 T cell receptor beta chains from one sample sequenced in a study of beta chain features in type 1 diabetes. Which antigens these TCRs recognize remains unknown. The sequenced template was cDNA made from the entire isolated RNA. Produced via immunoSEQ multiplex PCR; TCRdb's table is partial and in-frame only. The table lists about 230,000 clones, under 20% of them singletons, with about 0.08% in the top ten. Whole-study findings and limits: When Type 1 diabetes patients were examined, their TCRB CDR3s proved moderately but significantly shorter in all four CD4+ subsets.

Sequencing was carried out using naive CD4+ T cells from blood. The receptors come from a man aged 30 to 45 with type 1 diabetes.

The chain couples TRBV29-1 to TRBJ2-3; the D is unclear. This CDR3 has 13 residues. Germline lookup yields CDR1 SQVTM and CDR2 ANQGSEA. V gave up 3 bases and J gave up 2 bases, with 9 bases separating them. CDR3 residues: CSVDGSTTDTQYF. CDR3 sequence (DNA): TGCAGCGTTGACGGTTCTACCACAGATACGCAGTATTTT.

This clone was seen a few times. The chain has TRBV10-3 and TRBJ2-7; D is perhaps TRBD2 (5 bases). There are 12 residues in the CDR3. Germline CDR1 reads ENHRY; CDR2 reads SYGVKD. V was shortened by 4 bases and J by 7 bases, with 11 bases between the two germline ends. The CDR3 region is CAISVLGSEQYF. The CDR3 DNA follows: TGTGCCATCAGTGTCTTGGGGAGTGAGCAGTACTTC.

This clone has a handful of counts. The chain carries TRBV4-2 and TRBJ1-5, with TRBD1 matching over 7 bases. Germline V gene data show CDR1 as LGHNA and CDR2 as YNFKEQ. The CDR3 runs 16 residues. With 0 bases clipped from V and 3 bases from J, the junction kept 5 bases outside the gene matches. In nucleotides, the CDR3 is TGTGCCAGCAGCCAAGATCTGGGACAGACCAATCAGCCCCAGCATTTT. This sequence encodes CASSQDLGQTNQPQHF.

This chain connects TRBV7-2 to TRBJ2-7; tentatively, D is TRBD2 (5 bases). Germline loops: CDR1 SGHTA, CDR2 FQGNSA. V gave up 3 bases and J gave up 1 base, with 10 bases separating them. This CDR3 comprises 14 residues. For the CDR3, the DNA is TGTGCCAGCAGCTTCCCTACTAGATCCTACGAGCAGTACTTC. It encodes CASSFPTRSYEQYF.

This clone has only a few counts. The J gene is TRBJ1-2, the V gene TRBV7-2, with D unresolved. This CDR3 contains 12 residues. Trimming removed 5 bases at V and 4 bases at J, with 8 bases between. CDR1 and CDR2 (germline): SGHTA, FQGNSA. This chain's CDR3 is CASSPGRYGYTF. The CDR3 nucleotides are TGTGCCAGCAGCCCAGGACGCTATGGCTACACCTTC.

This clone was recorded a few times. V gene TRBV2 combines with J gene TRBJ2-4, with D perhaps matching TRBD2 (6 bases). V was shortened by 5 bases and J by 1 base, with 15 bases between the two germline ends. The germline gives CDR1 SNHLY, CDR2 FYNNEI. The CDR3 spans 16 residues. The CDR3 nucleotides read TGTGCCAGCAGTCGGCGGGATCGGCTGGCCAAAAACATTCAGTACTTC. Amino acid sequence: CASSRRDRLAKNIQYF.

The V call is TRBV9, the J call TRBJ1-1, with 7 bases matching TRBD1. V lost 2 bases, J lost 4 bases, and 5 bases stayed unmatched. Germline V gives CDR1 SGDLS, CDR2 YYNGEE. CDR3 length: 14 residues. CDR3 region: CASSVTGASTEAFF. The CDR3 DNA reads as TGTGCCAGCAGCGTCACAGGGGCTAGCACTGAAGCTTTCTTT.

This clone was seen only a few times. This chain joins TRBV7-9 and TRBJ2-3; the D gene is possibly TRBD1 (5 bases). V gave up 9 bases and J gave up 4 bases, with 8 bases separating them. From germline, CDR1 is SEHNR and CDR2 FQNEAQ (reference sequence). The CDR3 is made up of 11 amino acids. The CDR3 region is CARGVSDTQYF. DNA of the CDR3: TGTGCCAGAGGGGTATCAGATACGCAGTATTTT.

This clone was counted a few times. The chain couples TRBV18 to TRBJ2-1; tentative D call: TRBD2 (5 bases). Germline CDR1 reads KGHSH; CDR2 reads LQKENI. Trimming removed 2 bases from V and 1 base from J, with 9 bases in between. CDR3 length: 15 amino acids. Here the CDR3 reads CASSPGSGSYNEQFF. DNA of the CDR3: TGTGCCAGCTCACCAGGGAGCGGATCCTACAATGAGCAGTTCTTC.

This clone was counted between two and nine times. The chain combines TRBV30 with TRBJ2-2, with 8 nucleotides matching TRBD1. The germline CDR1 and CDR2 sequences are GTSNPN and SVGIG (reference sequence). The CDR3 has 14 amino acids. Unmatched junction bases numbered 4, after V lost 5 bases and J lost 2 bases. CDR3 residues: CAWVDRDNTGELFF. Here the CDR3 DNA reads TGTGCCTGGGTGGACAGGGATAACACCGGGGAGCTGTTTTTT.

This clone has just a few counts. The chain is built from TRBV7-9 and TRBJ2-7; D gene uncertain. Trimming removed 4 bases at V and 3 bases at J, with 4 bases between. The CDR3 loop spans 11 amino acids. The germline V gene encodes CDR1 SEHNR and CDR2 FQNEAQ (reference sequence). DNA of the CDR3: TGTGCCAGCAGCTCTATCTACGAGCAGTACTTC. Protein: CASSSIYEQYF.

This chain connects TRBV4-2 to TRBJ1-2, with 7 nucleotides matching TRBD1. The CDR3 is 16 amino acids. V gave up 0 bases and J gave up 5 bases; unmatched junction bases: 9. CDR1 LGHNA and CDR2 YNFKEQ come from the germline V gene. CDR3 region: CASSQDRGTAIYGYTF. In DNA, the CDR3 is TGTGCCAGCAGCCAAGATCGAGGGACAGCAATTTATGGCTACACCTTC.

The rearrangement links TRBV29-1 to TRBJ2-7, with no clear D. V dropped 4 bases and J dropped 3 bases, with 13 bases sitting between them. Germline values: CDR1 SQVTM, CDR2 ANQGSEA. The CDR3 runs 13 residues. The DNA for the CDR3 is TGCAGCGTTGCACCGCTAGTTCACTACGAGCAGTACTTC. This sequence encodes CSVAPLVHYEQYF.

The J gene is TRBJ2-3, the V gene TRBV29-1; possibly TRBD1 or TRBD2 for D (5 bases each). From germline, CDR1 is SQVTM and CDR2 ANQGSEA. Trimming cost V 4 bases and J 3 bases, with 20 bases left between them. The CDR3 is made up of 16 amino acids. In nucleotides, the CDR3 is TGCAGCGTTGTTCCCGGCCGGGGCCGAGGAACAGATACGCAGTATTTT. It codes for CSVVPGRGRGTDTQYF.

This clone turned up a few times. The chain links TRBV18 to TRBJ2-7, with D uncertain. Germline lookup yields CDR1 KGHSH and CDR2 LQKENI. The CDR3 runs 13 residues. Trimming cost V 3 bases and J 3 bases, with 9 bases left between them. CDR3 sequence (DNA): TGTGCCAGCTCACCGTTCAAGGTCTACGAGCAGTACTTC. The encoded protein is CASSPFKVYEQYF.

The chain combines TRBV30 with TRBJ2-5; D is perhaps TRBD2 (5 bases). The CDR3 has 13 amino acids. Looked up from germline, CDR1 is GTSNPN and CDR2 is SVGIG (reference sequence). V dropped 2 bases and J dropped 5 bases, with 12 bases sitting between them. The CDR3 nucleotides read TGTGCCTGGAGTCCGACATCGGGGGAGACCCAGTACTTC. It translates to CAWSPTSGETQYF.

The V gene is TRBV7-9, the J gene TRBJ2-7; D may correspond to TRBD1 or TRBD2 (5 bases each). Germline V gene lookup returns CDR1 SEHNR and CDR2 FQNEAQ (reference sequence). This CDR3 spans 13 amino acids. Trimming took 8 bases from V and 2 from J, leaving 13 bases between them. CDR3 coding DNA: TGTGCCAGCTCCTGGGACGGAGCCTACGAGCAGTACTTC. Its translation is CASSWDGAYEQYF.

V usage is TRBV25-1 and J usage is TRBJ1-2; maybe TRBD1 (5 bases). This CDR3 has 15 amino acids. Germline CDR1 is MGHDK and CDR2 is SYGVNS. The V end lost 5 bases, the J end lost 5 bases, and 18 bases lay between the germline ends. CDR3 protein: CASSPLGADSYGYTF. The CDR3 DNA sequence: TGTGCCAGCAGTCCCCTCGGGGCAGATTCATATGGCTACACCTTC.

Note on this clone: A read error may produce the germline difference seen at one junction end. The genes are TRBV30 and TRBJ2-7; 10 nucleotides match TRBD2. The CDR3 contains 16 residues. CDR1 is GTSNPN and CDR2 is SVGIG in the germline V gene (reference sequence). CDR3 in DNA: TGTGCCTGGACTCGGGGGGCTGGACTAGCGGACGCCATAAGGGACTTC. It codes for CAWTRGAGLADAIRDF.

This clone was counted only a few times. CDR3 loop: CSAPGPSLYF. The CDR3 DNA follows: TGCAGTGCTCCCGGGCCTTCTCTTTACTTC. The chain uses TRBV20-1 and TRBJ2-7; no clear D. CDR1 and CDR2 (germline): DFQATT, SNEGSKA (reference sequence). V was cut by 5 bases and J by 13 bases, with 15 bases left in between. The CDR3 contains 10 residues.

This clone was picked up a small number of times. V gene TRBV9 combines with J gene TRBJ2-6, with D uncertain. V lost 5 bases and J lost 0, with 3 bases in between. In germline, CDR1 is SGDLS, CDR2 YYNGEE. This CDR3 has 13 amino acids. CDR3 in amino acids: CASRPSGANVLTF. Here the CDR3 DNA reads TGTGCCAGCAGGCCCTCTGGGGCCAACGTCCTGACTTTC.

The V and J genes are TRBV4-1 and TRBJ1-1; no clear D gene. The germline gives CDR1 MGHRA, CDR2 YSYEKL. Trimming removed 3 bases at V and 1 base at J, with 9 bases between. This CDR3 spans 14 amino acids. The CDR3 DNA sequence: TGCGCCAGCAGCCATCCCCGGCAGAACACTGAAGCTTTCTTT. Protein sequence: CASSHPRQNTEAFF.

This clone was seen more than once but under ten times. The chain carries TRBV10-3 and TRBJ2-7; D is unclear. Germline CDR1 ENHRY, CDR2 SYGVKD. The CDR3 runs to 13 residues. Trimming stripped 3 bases from V and 3 bases from J, with 9 bases between. The chain's CDR3 is CAISDSQDYEQYF. CDR3 bases: TGTGCCATCAGTGATTCACAAGACTACGAGCAGTACTTC.

This clone was counted a few times. J is TRBJ2-2 and V is TRBV11-1; unclear D gene. V lost 5 bases and J lost 1, with 8 bases in between. Germline assignment: CDR1 SGHAT and CDR2 FQDESV (reference sequence). This CDR3 spans 14 amino acids. The CDR3 here is CASSPALNTGELFF. The CDR3 DNA reads as TGTGCCAGCAGCCCCGCCTTGAACACCGGGGAGCTGTTTTTT.

V is TRBV28 and J is TRBJ2-4; D is ambiguous. With 5 bases removed from V and 0 bases from J, the gap between germline ends came to 11 bases. In germline, CDR1 is MDHEN, CDR2 SYDVKM. The CDR3 is made up of 15 amino acids. DNA for the CDR3: TGTGCCAGCAGTCCCTCTCTGGGAGCCAAAAACATTCAGTACTTC. It codes for CASSPSLGAKNIQYF.

The V call is TRBV5-4, the J call TRBJ1-2; TRBD1 matches 8 bases. The V segment lost 5 bases and the J segment 0 bases; nucleotides outside the gene matches: 6. The germline gives CDR1 SGHNT, CDR2 YYREEE (reference sequence). The CDR3 length is 15 residues. CDR3 amino acids: CASSPGQGPNYGYTF. The CDR3 DNA is TGTGCCAGCAGTCCCGGACAGGGACCTAACTATGGCTACACCTTC.